This is a list of T cell receptor beta chains from one sample in a study of blood T cell repertoires in COVID-19. Here immunoSEQ multiplex PCR was the method, and the copy in TCRdb shows in-frame clones only, minus some. The sample includes about 170,000 clones, 70% to 85% of them seen just once. Sequencing was performed on peripheral blood. Every receptor here comes from an elderly man with COVID-19, enrolled during active disease. CDR3s include the opening cysteine and the closing phenylalanine or tryptophan. A D gene is named only where the DNA matches it firmly. Clone size is given for some rows only: seen once, a few or many times, or a class if the clone is expanded.

size	D	V	J	CDR3	DNA
-	-	TRBV14	TRBJ1-5	CASSQDRGQPQHF	TGTGCCAGCAGCCAAGACCGGGGACAGCCCCAGCATTTT
-	TRBD1	TRBV3-1/TRBV3-2	TRBJ2-5	CASRGTGGQETQYF	TGTGCCAGCAGGGGGACAGGGGGGCAAGAGACCCAGTACTTC
-	-	TRBV3-1/TRBV3-2	TRBJ1-4	CASSPTATNEKLFF	TGTGCCAGCAGCCCGACAGCAACTAATGAAAAACTGTTTTTT
-	-	TRBV7-9	TRBJ2-7	CASWGGTASYEQYF	TGTGCCAGCTGGGGCGGGACAGCCTCCTACGAGCAGTACTTC
-	TRBD1	TRBV7-3	TRBJ1-1	CASSRQGAGTEAFF	TGTGCCAGCAGCCGCCAGGGGGCGGGCACTGAAGCTTTCTTT
-	-	TRBV4-3	TRBJ1-4	CASSQEGGWEKLFF	TGCGCCAGCAGCCAAGAAGGCGGGTGGGAAAAACTGTTTTTT
-	TRBD1	TRBV5-4	TRBJ2-2	CASRDRDYTGELFF	TGTGCCAGCCGGGACAGGGATTACACCGGGGAGCTGTTTTTT
-	TRBD1	TRBV6-6	TRBJ1-1	CASRDRVTEAFF	TGTGCCAGCAGGGACAGGGTCACTGAAGCTTTCTTT
-	TRBD1	TRBV18	TRBJ2-3	CASSPDRGRTDTQYF	TGTGCCAGCTCACCCGACAGGGGTCGCACAGATACGCAGTATTTT
few	-	TRBV5-6	TRBJ2-2	CASSLLGRGNTGELFF	TGTGCCAGCAGTCTCTTGGGCAGGGGAAACACCGGGGAGCTGTTTTTT
-	TRBD1	TRBV4-2	TRBJ1-2	CASSQDLQGGYGYTF	TGTGCCAGCAGCCAAGATCTGCAGGGGGGCTATGGCTACACCTTC
few	-	TRBV2	TRBJ1-5	CASRAEQGPSNQPQHF	TGTGCCAGCAGGGCTGAACAGGGCCCAAGCAATCAGCCCCAGCATTTT
-	-	TRBV24-1	TRBJ1-2	CATSDLSGQNYGYTF	TGTGCCACCAGTGATCTCTCAGGGCAAAACTATGGCTACACCTTC
-	TRBD1	TRBV7-3	TRBJ2-3	CASSPGTGAADTQYF	TGTGCCAGCAGCCCCGGGACAGGGGCCGCAGATACGCAGTATTTT
once	-	TRBV3-1/TRBV3-2	TRBJ1-3	CASSLDGSSGNTIYF	TGTGCCAGCAGTCTGGACGGGAGCTCTGGAAACACCATATATTTT
-	-	TRBV7-8	TRBJ1-3	CASSLAPGGDTIYF	TGTGCCAGCAGCTTAGCCCCGGGCGGGGACACCATATATTTT